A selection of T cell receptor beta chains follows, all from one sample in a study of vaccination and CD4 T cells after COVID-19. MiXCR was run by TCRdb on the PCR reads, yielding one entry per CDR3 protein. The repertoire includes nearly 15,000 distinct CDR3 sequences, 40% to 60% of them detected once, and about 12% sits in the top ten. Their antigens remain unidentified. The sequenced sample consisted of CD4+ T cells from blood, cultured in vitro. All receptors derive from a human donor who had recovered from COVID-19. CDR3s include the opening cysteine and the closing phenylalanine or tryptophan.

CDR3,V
CASSPGTYQPQHF,TRBV9
CASSPTRGAGYKAQYF,TRBV11-2
CASSEDRNSPLHF,TRBV2
CATSRKDITNEKLFF,TRBV15
CASSSSLGTGNGYTF,TRBV28
CASSFATTYEQYF,TRBV11-3
CASSEVPDSSYNEQFF,TRBV6-1
CASSPRSLSTDTQYF,TRBV7-9
CASRQTGDNQLQHF,TRBV6-1
CASSATSGGYNEQFF,TRBV7-2
CSASRPGGTNYGYTF,TRBV20-1
CASSDSASGGADTQYF,TRBV6-4
CAIRSGANSPLHF,TRBV10-3
CSARTGQNSQPQHF,TRBV20-1
CASSLGWGDTQYF,TRBV6-5
CASSLLRGGAGRRNEQFF,TRBV28
CASSIWTGGETQYF,TRBV21-1
CASITGQGSRDDQPQHF,TRBV19
CASSVTGSGSQETQYF,TRBV6-1
CASSLQSLGTEAFF,TRBV7-8
CASSSPRWEHGYTF,TRBV11-2
CASSLVAGTARYEQYF,TRBV7-2
CSAIPPARVNEQFF,TRBV20-1
CATSDPGTGAGELFF,TRBV24-1
CASSSQRTGELFF,TRBV7-2
CASSLALIQETQYF,TRBV5-6
CASSNNDRDLREQYF,TRBV19
CASSLEVGQGYEQYF,TRBV7-6
CATSRVQGAGEKLFF,TRBV15
CASSLGPPANEQYF,TRBV28